The 27 T cell receptor beta chains below come from one sample, sequenced in a study of Ad26.COV2.S vaccination and SARS-CoV-2 variants. As to treatment: around 19 received Ad26.COV2.S at low or high dose, single or two shots; roughly five received placebo; per-sample allocation not given. On day 63 after the first injection, vaccine and placebo recipients gave samples. The method was immunoSEQ multiplex PCR; TCRdb's version includes in-frame clones alone and lacks a portion of them. The sample shows more than 350,000 clones, 75% to 95% of them seen only once. The sequences come from peripheral blood, collected in a trial of Ad26.COV2.S vaccine versus placebo. The receptors stem from a person between 18 and 65 years old who received the Ad26.COV2.S COVID-19 vaccine or a placebo.

On this clone itself: The same CDR3 arises from other DNA sequences in this sample as well. The chain is built from TRBV30 and TRBJ1-6, with D unresolved. Germline lookup yields CDR1 GTSNPN and CDR2 SVGIG (reference sequence). The CDR3 has 12 residues. Deletions cut 3 bases from V and 5 bases from J, with 5 bases between. The CDR3 spells CAWSVNNSPLHF. In DNA form, the CDR3 reads TGTGCCTGGAGCGTAAATAATTCACCCCTCCACTTT. Complete variable domain (other parts from reference TRBV30 and TRBJ1-6): SQTIHQWPATLVQPVGSPLSLECTVEGTSNPNLYWYRQAAGRGLQLLFYSVGIGQISSEVPQNLSASRPQDRQFILSSKKLLLSDSGFYLCAWSVNNSPLHFGNGTRLTVT.

This clone was counted once. The rearrangement links TRBV19 to TRBJ2-1; 10 bases match TRBD2. Germline lookup yields CDR1 LNHDA and CDR2 SQIVND (reference sequence). With V trimmed by 3 bases and J by 5 bases, 13 bases remained unmatched. This CDR3 contains 18 residues. This CDR3 is CASSITGPSGRAHNEQFF. DNA of the CDR3: TGTGCCAGTAGTATTACGGGACCAAGCGGGAGGGCGCACAATGAGCAGTTCTTC.

This chain connects TRBV19 to TRBJ1-2; D unclear. The CDR3 extends over 13 amino acids. V was cut by 1 base and J by 4 bases, with 7 bases left in between. Germline CDR1 and CDR2: LNHDA and SQIVND (reference sequence). CDR3 nucleotide sequence: TGTGCCAGTAGTATAGTTTTGGGCTATGGCTACACCTTC. Amino acid sequence: CASSIVLGYGYTF.

The rearrangement uses TRBV29-1 and TRBJ2-3, with D perhaps TRBD2 (5 bases). Between the trimmed V and J ends, which lost 4 bases and 0 bases, there was a span of 11 bases. Germline V gene lookup returns CDR1 SQVTM and CDR2 ANQGSEA. The CDR3 runs 14 residues. DNA for the CDR3: TGCAGCGTTGGAGGGCGTCGTAGCACAGATACGCAGTATTTT. It encodes CSVGGRRSTDTQYF.

V usage is TRBV6-6 and J usage is TRBJ1-2; the D gene is possibly TRBD1 (6 bases). Looked up from germline, CDR1 is MNHNY and CDR2 is SVGAGI (reference sequence). V was cut by 5 bases and J by 0 bases, with 16 bases left in between. The CDR3 totals 16 residues. CDR3 loop: CASSPRGADSNYGYTF. The CDR3 DNA reads TGTGCCAGCAGTCCCAGGGGAGCAGACTCTAACTATGGCTACACCTTC.

This rearrangement joins TRBV27 to TRBJ1-5, with D perhaps matching TRBD1 (6 bases). The V gene's germline CDR1 is MNHEY and CDR2 SMNVEV (reference sequence). This CDR3 has 14 residues. Trimming took off 0 bases at V and 4 bases at J, with 7 bases between the two ends. This CDR3 is CASSLSGQNQPQHF. DNA for the CDR3: TGTGCCAGCAGTTTATCAGGACAGAATCAGCCCCAGCATTTT.

This clone was detected once. This chain connects TRBV6-6 to TRBJ2-7; D gene uncertain. V shed 4 bases and J shed 4 bases, with 8 bases lying between them. Germline V CDR1 and CDR2: MNHNY, SVGAGI (reference sequence). The CDR3 sequence is 12 residues long. CDR3 loop: CASSSTPYEQYF. As DNA, the CDR3 is TGTGCCAGCAGTTCTACCCCATACGAGCAGTACTTC.

The chain has TRBV3-1 (or the pseudogene TRBV3-2) and TRBJ1-2; D unclear. The V gene's germline CDR1 is LGHDT and CDR2 YNNKEL (reference sequence). CDR3 length equals 15 residues. V was trimmed by 5 bases and J by 0 bases, leaving 13 bases between them. The CDR3 loop reads CASSSRGTANYGYTF. Written as DNA, the CDR3 is TGTGCCAGCAGCTCAAGAGGTACAGCTAACTATGGCTACACCTTC.

The genes are TRBV7-9 and TRBJ1-1; tentative D call: TRBD1 (5 bases). Germline-derived CDR1 and CDR2 are SEHNR and FQNEAQ (reference sequence). The CDR3 contains 14 residues. The germline V and J ends were trimmed by 3 bases and 6 bases, with 14 bases remaining between them. This CDR3 reads CASSLLGGSAEAFF. CDR3 DNA sequence: TGTGCCAGCAGCTTGCTGGGGGGGAGTGCTGAAGCTTTCTTT.

V usage is TRBV15 and J usage is TRBJ1-4; TRBD1 is a possible D gene (5 bases). The length of the CDR3 is 14 residues. The germline V gene encodes CDR1 LNHNV and CDR2 YYDKDF (reference sequence). V dropped 6 bases and J dropped 1 base, with 9 bases sitting between them. The DNA for the CDR3 is TGTGCCACCAGGGGGGTCCGAACTAATGAAAAACTGTTTTTT. Translated: CATRGVRTNEKLFF.

This chain links TRBV7-2 with TRBJ2-1; no clear D gene. V dropped 0 bases and J dropped 6 bases, with 9 bases sitting between them. The V gene's germline CDR1 is SGHTA and CDR2 FQGNSA. The CDR3 has 14 amino acids. CDR3 residues: CASSLALGGNEQFF. DNA of the CDR3: TGTGCCAGCAGCTTAGCTCTTGGTGGCAATGAGCAGTTCTTC.

The rearrangement uses TRBV4-2 and TRBJ2-1, with D tentatively TRBD1 or TRBD2 (7 bases each). Germline CDR1 and CDR2: LGHNA and YNFKEQ. Trimming shortened V by 3 bases and J by 2 bases, and 17 bases separated the two germline ends. The CDR3 has 17 amino acids. In DNA form, the CDR3 reads TGTGCCAGCAGCCACCCCCGGAGCGGGACAGCCTACAATGAGCAGTTCTTC. This translates into CASSHPRSGTAYNEQFF.

This clone was recorded a few times. The chain employs TRBV28 and TRBJ2-1, with D tentatively TRBD2 (6 bases). The germline V gene encodes CDR1 MDHEN and CDR2 SYDVKM. The CDR3 runs to 20 residues. Deletions cut 7 bases from V and 6 bases from J, with 34 bases between. For the CDR3, the DNA is TGTGCCAGCACACCCTCCGGGCGTTCGGCCCTTACGGGAGTTGGCAATGAGCAGTTCTTC. Translating gives CASTPSGRSALTGVGNEQFF.

This chain links TRBV15 with TRBJ2-7, with D possibly TRBD1 on 5 matching bases. The V gene lost 6 bases and the J gene lost 1 base, with 19 bases spanning the gap. Per the germline V gene, CDR1 is LNHNV and CDR2 is YYDKDF (reference sequence). This CDR3 region has 16 residues. CDR3 sequence reads: CATSPSIWGGSYEQYF. CDR3 nucleotide sequence: TGTGCCACCAGTCCATCGATATGGGGCGGATCCTACGAGCAGTACTTC.

The V call is TRBV9, the J call TRBJ2-1; 11 bases agree with TRBD2. J gave up 9 bases and V 0 bases, and 8 bases lay outside the gene matches. CDR3 length: 16 amino acids. Germline V gene sequence: CDR1 SGDLS, CDR2 YYNGEE. The CDR3 protein is CASSVVGSGRVSEQFF. The CDR3 nucleotides are TGTGCCAGCAGCGTAGTAGGTAGCGGGAGGGTTAGTGAGCAGTTCTTC.

The chain carries TRBV28 and TRBJ2-1; possible D gene TRBD1, 6 bases. This CDR3 spans 13 amino acids. V was trimmed by 5 bases and J by 9 bases, leaving 14 bases between them. Germline CDR1 is MDHEN and CDR2 is SYDVKM. This chain's CDR3 is CASSQQGLGEQFF. As DNA, the CDR3 is TGTGCCAGCAGTCAACAGGGTTTAGGTGAGCAGTTCTTC. Complete variable domain (other parts from reference TRBV28 and TRBJ2-1): DVKVTQSSRYLVKRTGEKVFLECVQDMDHENMFWYRQDPGLGLRLIYFSYDVKMKEKGDIPEGYSVSREKKERFSLILESASTNQTSMYLCASSQQGLGEQFFGPGTRLTVL.

This chain uses TRBV2 with TRBJ2-7, with D unresolved. Trimming removed 0 bases from V and 2 bases from J, with 8 bases in between. CDR1 is SNHLY, CDR2 FYNNEI, per germline. The CDR3 runs to 14 residues. CDR3 sequence: CASSEAMGPYEQYF. CDR3 nucleotide sequence: TGTGCCAGCAGTGAAGCCATGGGTCCCTACGAGCAGTACTTC.

The chain joins TRBV27 to TRBJ1-5, with 10 bases that match TRBD1. The germline V gene encodes CDR1 MNHEY and CDR2 SMNVEV (reference sequence). V lost 7 bases, J lost 0 bases, and 9 bases stayed unmatched. The CDR3 spans 17 residues. CDR3 sequence: CASIIGTGVYSNQPQHF. The CDR3 DNA is TGTGCCAGCATCATAGGGACAGGGGTCTATAGCAATCAGCCCCAGCATTTT.

The chain carries TRBV28 and TRBJ1-4; TRBD1 agrees at 8 bases. Unmatched junction bases numbered 11, after V lost 3 bases and J lost 2 bases. The germline CDR1 and CDR2 sequences are MDHEN and SYDVKM. The CDR3 contains 18 residues. The CDR3 region is CASSLIGQGVVTNEKLFF. The CDR3 coding sequence is TGTGCCAGCAGTTTGATCGGACAGGGTGTTGTTACTAATGAAAAACTGTTTTTT. Together with reference TRBV28 and TRBJ1-4, the CDR3 gives the full variable domain: DVKVTQSSRYLVKRTGEKVFLECVQDMDHENMFWYRQDPGLGLRLIYFSYDVKMKEKGDIPEGYSVSREKKERFSLILESASTNQTSMYLCASSLIGQGVVTNEKLFFGSGTQLSVL.

This chain joins TRBV25-1 and TRBJ2-3; 11 positions agree with TRBD2. CDR3 size: 14 residues. Germline-derived CDR1 and CDR2 are MGHDK and SYGVNS. J gave up 6 bases and V 6 bases, and 5 bases lay outside the gene matches. Written as DNA, the CDR3 is TGTGCCAGCAGACTAGCGGGAGTTCGGGATACGCAGTATTTT. It yields the protein CASRLAGVRDTQYF.

The chain couples TRBV7-9 to TRBJ1-6, with D hard to call. Germline loops: CDR1 SEHNR, CDR2 FQNEAQ (reference sequence). This CDR3 is 15 amino acids long. V lost 0 bases and J lost 0, with 3 bases in between. The CDR3 DNA follows: TGTGCCAGCAGCTTAGCAAGCTCCTATAATTCACCCCTCCACTTT. Residues: CASSLASSYNSPLHF.

The V and J genes are TRBV6-6 and TRBJ2-7; 7 positions match TRBD2. V was clipped by 6 bases and J by 7 bases; unmatched bases: 15. CDR3 length: 15 amino acids. Germline V CDR1 and CDR2: MNHNY, SVGAGI (reference sequence). The CDR3 region has the DNA TGTGCCAGCAGCCACCCGGGAGGTTCGGAAGGGGAGCAGTACTTC. Translating gives CASSHPGGSEGEQYF.

The table lists this clone with a count of one. The rearrangement links TRBV5-4 to TRBJ1-1, with no clear D. This CDR3 is 15 amino acids long. V was pared by 4 bases and J by 4 bases, with 17 bases between. Germline V lookup: CDR1 SGHNT, CDR2 YYREEE (reference sequence). CDR3 nucleotides: TGTGCCAGCAGCCCTTCGGGTGGGTTCGGCACTGAAGCTTTCTTT. Translating gives CASSPSGGFGTEAFF.

This chain connects TRBV18 to TRBJ2-3; TRBD1 is a possible D gene (5 bases). The germline CDR1 and CDR2 sequences are KGHSH and LQKENI. Trimming cost V 4 bases and J 1 base, with 9 bases left between them. The CDR3 has 14 amino acids. DNA of the CDR3: TGTGCCAGCTCACAGGGGTGGGGCACAGATACGCAGTATTTT. This sequence encodes CASSQGWGTDTQYF.

As DNA, the CDR3 is TGTGCCAGCAGTTTCAGTGGAAGGGAGCTGTTTTTT. As protein: CASSFSGRELFF. The V and J genes are TRBV27 and TRBJ2-2; no firm D call. The CDR3 contains 12 residues. Deletions cut 3 bases from V and 9 bases from J, with 8 bases between. Germline loops: CDR1 MNHEY, CDR2 SMNVEV (reference sequence).

The gene calls are TRBV27 and TRBJ1-1; 8 nucleotides align to TRBD1. CDR1 is MNHEY, CDR2 SMNVEV, per germline (reference sequence). The V and J ends lost 6 bases and 2 bases, in that order; junction bases with no gene match: 5. The CDR3 is 14 residues long. CDR3 bases: TGTGCCAGCAGGTCGGGACAGGACAACACTGAAGCTTTCTTT. Translated: CASRSGQDNTEAFF.

The chain links TRBV7-2 to TRBJ2-2; 8 bases line up with TRBD2. Trimming at V came to 3 bases and at J to 3 bases, leaving 6 bases not matched to a gene. Germline CDR1 and CDR2: SGHTA and FQGNSA. The CDR3 runs to 16 residues. The CDR3 reads CASSFSTSGYTGELFF. In DNA form, the CDR3 reads TGTGCCAGCAGCTTTAGTACTAGCGGTTACACCGGGGAGCTGTTTTTT.